One and the same sample provided the 2 T cell receptor beta chains below, sequenced in a study of OX40 agonist ivuxolimab in advanced cancers. Sequencing used immunoSEQ multiplex PCR; TCRdb keeps in-frame clones, though not all of them. The repertoire holds tens of thousands of clones, with about 93% as singletons. Sequences were derived from CD4+ or CD8+ T cells sorted from blood, sampled in a trial of the OX40 agonist ivuxolimab. The receptor source for this set is an adult with an advanced solid tumor such as melanoma, head and neck, liver or kidney cancer.

V is TRBV7-2 and J is TRBJ1-6; no clear D. Trimming removed 1 base at V and 10 bases at J, with 11 bases between. The CDR3 runs 14 residues. Germline V gene sequence: CDR1 SGHTA, CDR2 FQGNSA. The CDR3 region is CASSLGKGKSPLHF. The CDR3 coding sequence is TGTGCCAGCAGCTTAGGTAAAGGAAAGTCACCCCTCCACTTT.

V usage is TRBV28 and J usage is TRBJ1-1, with 7 bases identical to TRBD1. Germline trimming cut 7 bases from V and 6 bases from J; bases unmatched to any gene: 8. This CDR3 has 13 residues. Germline V gene lookup returns CDR1 MDHEN and CDR2 SYDVKM. CDR3 DNA: TGTGCCAGCAAACGACAGGGTCGGTCTGAAGCTTTCTTT. Residues: CASKRQGRSEAFF.